This T cell receptor (beta chain) was documented in a study of T cells after yellow fever vaccination. Study overall: Where fractions had low cell numbers, libraries were prepared from them with the SMART-Seq v4 Ultra Low Input RNA kit.

A remark on this clonotype: Its antigen is currently unknown.

Overall study findings and caveats: Subsequent to the booster, the majority of primary-vaccination clones reappeared (96% CD4, 80% to 90% CD8).

The length of the CDR3 is 14 residues. Germline lookup yields CDR1 SGHRS and CDR2 YFSETQ. The junction had 4 bases not matched to a gene; V was cut back by 1 base and J by 3 bases. A 5'RACE template-switching step, the method used to make TCR cDNA, added a universal primer site and UMIs. TCRdb used MiXCR to reprocess the 5' RACE reads, holding one entry per CDR3 protein. Here the sample spans 500,000 to 650,000 distinct CDR3 sequences, roughly 14% being singletons. V is TRBV5-1 and J is TRBJ2-7, with TRBD2 identical over 7 bases. Specimen: PBMCs, collected on the day of the yellow fever booster vaccination. This clonotype was obtained from a man aged 25 to 40 who received the YFV17D yellow fever vaccine. The CDR3 spells CASSLSSGDYEQYF. CDR3 nucleotides: TGCGCCAGCAGCTTGTCCAGCGGGGACTACGAGCAGTACTTC.